This passage covers 28 T cell receptor beta chains from one sample sequenced in a study of CD8+CD57+ T cells in acquired aplastic anemia. The study profiled TCR beta VDJ and CDR3 using genomic DNA as template. Each CDR3 protein gets one entry after TCRdb re-called the reads with MiXCR. The table records about 75,000 distinct CDR3 sequences, about 70% of them present only once. The patients chosen for sequencing had shown expansion of CD8+CD57+ cells (detected by flow cytometry). Input material: sorted CD4+, CD8+, or CD8+CD57+ T cells (not recorded which) from PBMCs. Receptor source: a human donor with aplastic anemia.

This clonotype appeared a few times. V usage is TRBV24-1 and J usage is TRBJ2-1; a weak D match, TRBD1 (5 bases). Germline V gene data show CDR1 as KGHDR and CDR2 as SFDVKD. The V end lost 4 bases, the J end lost 8 bases, and 14 bases lay between the germline ends. The CDR3 has 14 amino acids. CDR3 sequence: CATSEIGTRDEQFF. The CDR3 nucleotides are TGTGCCACCAGTGAGATAGGAACCAGGGATGAGCAGTTCTTC.

V usage is TRBV10-1 and J usage is TRBJ2-7, with 12 bases fitting TRBD2. This CDR3 is built from 17 residues. Germline V gene data show CDR1 as WNHNN and CDR2 as SYGVQD (reference sequence). J gave up 2 bases and V 6 bases, and 11 bases lay outside the gene matches. The CDR3 is CASSDLPGLAGTYEQYF. The CDR3 nucleotides are TGCGCCAGCAGCGACCTGCCGGGACTAGCGGGTACCTACGAGCAGTACTTC.

This clonotype turned up a few times. V and J are TRBV24-1 and TRBJ2-5; D possibly matches TRBD1 or TRBD2 (6 bases each). CDR1 is KGHDR, CDR2 SFDVKD, per germline. The V gene lost 5 bases and the J gene lost 5 bases, with 11 bases spanning the gap. This CDR3 has 13 amino acids. Here the CDR3 reads CATSGGAWETQYF. The CDR3 region has the DNA TGTGCCACCAGTGGGGGGGCGTGGGAGACCCAGTACTTC.

J is TRBJ2-5 and V is TRBV15; D uncertain. This CDR3 region has 14 residues. CDR1 and CDR2 from the germline V gene are LNHNV and YYDKDF (reference sequence). Trimming left V 0 bases short and J 5 bases short, with 10 bases between. CDR3 nucleotide sequence: TGTGCCACCAGCAGAGATGGGCCGTTCGAGACCCAGTACTTC. This sequence encodes CATSRDGPFETQYF.

The J gene is TRBJ2-7, the V gene TRBV15; 10 bases map to TRBD1. Germline lookup yields CDR1 LNHNV and CDR2 YYDKDF (reference sequence). J lost 7 bases, V lost 0 bases, and 6 bases had no gene match. This CDR3 comprises 15 residues. The CDR3 bases are TGTGCCACCAGCAGAGACTCCGGGACAGGGGTTGAGCAGTACTTC. Protein: CATSRDSGTGVEQYF.

The CDR3 DNA reads TGCAGTGCGAGACCGGGACACTCCTATGGCTACACCTTC. This sequence encodes CSARPGHSYGYTF. The rearrangement uses TRBV20-1 and TRBJ1-2, with D tentatively TRBD1 (6 bases). This CDR3 has 13 amino acids. V was pared by 6 bases and J by 4 bases, with 15 bases between. CDR1 is DFQATT and CDR2 is SNEGSKA in the germline V gene (reference sequence).

Only a few counts were recorded for this clonotype. The chain joins TRBV2 to TRBJ2-2; 7 positions agree with TRBD1. The CDR3 extends over 14 amino acids. Trimming cost V 8 bases and J 5 bases; bases outside gene matches: 8. Germline V gives CDR1 SNHLY, CDR2 FYNNEI. The CDR3 loop reads CASGGTGETGELFF. The DNA of the CDR3 is TGTGCCAGCGGTGGCACAGGGGAAACCGGGGAGCTGTTTTTT.

The genes are TRBV11-1 and TRBJ2-5; D is perhaps TRBD1 or TRBD2 (5 bases each). This CDR3 region has 16 residues. Trimming shortened V by 5 bases and J by 2 bases, and 18 bases separated the two germline ends. Germline CDR1 reads SGHAT; CDR2 reads FQDESV (reference sequence). The CDR3 loop is CASSPPGTDDQETQYF. CDR3 nucleotide sequence: TGTGCCAGCAGCCCACCCGGGACGGACGATCAAGAGACCCAGTACTTC.

V and J are TRBV15 and TRBJ2-7; a possible D gene is TRBD1 (6 bases). CDR3 length equals 13 residues. V was cut by 5 bases and J by 0 bases, with 8 bases left in between. Per the germline V gene, CDR1 is LNHNV and CDR2 is YYDKDF (reference sequence). CDR3 residues: CATSEDSSYEQYF. The CDR3 DNA follows: TGTGCCACCAGCGAGGACAGCTCCTACGAGCAGTACTTC.

This rearrangement joins TRBV19 to TRBJ2-5, with no clear D. The CDR3 spans 14 residues. V dropped 4 bases and J dropped 1 base, with 10 bases sitting between them. The germline V gene has CDR1 LNHDA and CDR2 SQIVND (reference sequence). CDR3 nucleotides: TGTGCCAGTAGTAGTACAGCAATCCAAGAGACCCAGTACTTC. Translation gives CASSSTAIQETQYF.

The chain couples TRBV11-2 to TRBJ1-1; D may be TRBD1 (6 bases). Trimming removed 4 bases at V and 3 bases at J, with 9 bases between. The germline CDR1 and CDR2 sequences are SGHAT and FQNNGV. The CDR3 has 13 residues. Written as DNA, the CDR3 is TGTGCCAGCAGCTACAGGGTTTACACTGAAGCTTTCTTT. It is translated as CASSYRVYTEAFF.

The sample holds a few counts of this clonotype. The V call is TRBV29-1, the J call TRBJ2-1; D is perhaps TRBD2 (6 bases). CDR3 length equals 11 residues. Trimming removed 3 bases at V and 10 bases at J, with 10 bases between. Germline V CDR1 and CDR2: SQVTM, ANQGSEA. The CDR3 spells CSVDWGEEQFF. Here the CDR3 DNA reads TGCAGCGTTGATTGGGGGGAGGAGCAGTTCTTC.

V usage is TRBV2 and J usage is TRBJ1-1, with D hard to call. The germline V gene has CDR1 SNHLY and CDR2 FYNNEI. This CDR3 has 15 residues. V was clipped by 7 bases and J by 0 bases, with 15 bases between them. CDR3: CASIGQELMNTEAFF. The CDR3 nucleotides are TGTGCCAGCATTGGGCAAGAACTCATGAACACTGAAGCTTTCTTT. The complete variable domain, with remaining parts taken from reference TRBV2 and TRBJ1-1, reads EPEVTQTPSHQVTQMGQEVILRCVPISNHLYFYWYRQILGQKVEFLVSFYNNEISEKSEIFDDQFSVERPDGSNFTLKIRSTKLEDSAMYFCASIGQELMNTEAFFGQGTRLTVV.

The chain is built from TRBV29-1 and TRBJ1-2; D is unclear. Germline CDR1 and CDR2: SQVTM and ANQGSEA. This CDR3 has 11 amino acids. Trimming took off 6 bases at V and 5 bases at J, with 10 bases between the two ends. CDR3 DNA sequence: TGCAGCGTGGCTCATATGTATGGCTACACCTTC. Its protein is CSVAHMYGYTF.

Here the CDR3 DNA reads TGTGCCAGCAGTTATCAACTGGCGGGGGAGCAGTACTTC. This translates into CASSYQLAGEQYF. V usage is TRBV6-2 or TRBV6-3 and J usage is TRBJ2-7, with a possible D match to TRBD2 (6 bases). CDR1 MNHEY and CDR2 SVGEGT come from the germline V gene. The CDR3 is made up of 13 amino acids. The V end lost 3 bases, the J end lost 7 bases, and 13 bases lay between the germline ends.

This clonotype was counted a few times. This sequence joins TRBV15 and TRBJ1-6, with 11 bases fitting TRBD1. The ends lost 0 bases at V and 9 bases at J; junction bases unmatched: 1. This CDR3 has 15 amino acids. CDR1 is LNHNV and CDR2 is YYDKDF in the germline V gene (reference sequence). This CDR3 reads CATSREDRGLSPLHF. CDR3 in DNA: TGTGCCACCAGCAGAGAGGACAGGGGGCTTTCACCCCTCCACTTT.

The genes are TRBV4-1 and TRBJ2-5; 10 positions match TRBD2. The germline CDR1 and CDR2 sequences are MGHRA and YSYEKL. The J segment lost 4 bases and the V segment lost 5 bases, leaving 7 bases of the junction unmatched. The CDR3 is made up of 15 amino acids. CDR3 in DNA: TGCGCCAGCAGCTTTCATCTAGCGGGAGTAGAGACCCAGTACTTC. Translated, it gives CASSFHLAGVETQYF.

This clonotype was counted many times. CDR3 residues: CASTINRRMNTEAFF. The CDR3 DNA sequence: TGTGCCAGTACCATAAACAGACGGATGAACACTGAAGCTTTCTTT. The rearrangement uses TRBV19 and TRBJ1-1; D not certain. CDR3 length equals 15 residues. V lost 7 bases to trimming and J lost 0 bases, with 15 bases between them. Germline assignment: CDR1 LNHDA and CDR2 SQIVND (reference sequence).

This clonotype was detected only once. The V call is TRBV24-1, the J call TRBJ2-3; TRBD2 is a possible D gene (5 bases). Between the trimmed V and J ends, which lost 3 bases and 2 bases, there was a span of 14 bases. Germline values: CDR1 KGHDR, CDR2 SFDVKD. This CDR3 spans 16 amino acids. The CDR3 spells CATSDVDSSPTDTQYF. The CDR3 nucleotides are TGTGCCACCAGTGATGTGGACTCATCCCCCACAGATACGCAGTATTTT.

This clonotype was seen a few times. The J gene is TRBJ2-7, the V gene TRBV20-1; the match to TRBD2 covers 14 bases. Germline CDR1 DFQATT, CDR2 SNEGSKA (reference sequence). This CDR3 is built from 15 residues. V lost 4 bases and J lost 7; bases outside the gene matches: 9. For the CDR3, the DNA is TGCAGTGCTACCAGACTAGCGGGAGGGCCGGATGAGCAGTACTTC. It translates to CSATRLAGGPDEQYF.

V gene TRBV20-1 combines with J gene TRBJ2-7; D is uncertain. V dropped 6 bases and J dropped 5 bases, with 14 bases sitting between them. Looked up from germline, CDR1 is DFQATT and CDR2 is SNEGSKA (reference sequence). The CDR3 contains 12 residues. Here the CDR3 reads CSAPSNLNEQYF. CDR3 coding DNA: TGCAGTGCCCCCTCGAATCTCAACGAGCAGTACTTC.

This clonotype turned up a few times. The chain employs TRBV5-5 and TRBJ1-4, with TRBD1 matching over 8 bases. Per germline, CDR1 SGHKS and CDR2 YYEKEE (reference sequence). CDR3 length: 14 amino acids. After removal of 4 bases from V and 8 bases from J, the junction contained 7 bases not matched to a gene. In nucleotides, the CDR3 is TGTGCCAGCAGCATTGACAGGGGTGGGGAAAAACTGTTTTTT. Protein: CASSIDRGGEKLFF.

This chain connects TRBV2 to TRBJ2-7; 13 bases align to TRBD2. Germline-derived CDR1 and CDR2 are SNHLY and FYNNEI. CDR3 length equals 14 residues. V dropped 8 bases and J dropped 3; count of bases not matched to a gene: 4. The CDR3 DNA reads TGTGCCAGCGGGTGGACTAGCGGGGGCTACGAGCAGTACTTC. This sequence encodes CASGWTSGGYEQYF.

With respect to this clonotype: The junction departs from the called germline gene at one end, perhaps through a read error. The chain employs TRBV7-8 and TRBJ2-7, with TRBD2 as a possible D gene (5 bases). The DNA end lines up better with TRBJ2-5; the J call may be wrong. This CDR3 comprises 15 residues. Germline CDR1 is SGHVS and CDR2 is FQNEAQ. The CDR3 sequence is CASGLALGEAETQYF. CDR3 DNA sequence: TGTGCCAGCGGCTTAGCGCTCGGCGAAGCGGAGACCCAGTACTTC.

The chain joins TRBV5-4 to TRBJ1-4; TRBD1 agrees at 7 bases. The germline V gene has CDR1 SGHNT and CDR2 YYREEE (reference sequence). The CDR3 is made up of 15 amino acids. Trimming took 4 bases from V and 8 from J; bases not matched to a gene: 11. The CDR3 sequence: CASSRNRGLGEKLFF. The DNA of the CDR3 is TGTGCCAGCAGCAGGAACAGGGGATTAGGAGAAAAACTGTTTTTT.

The V and J genes are TRBV20-1 and TRBJ2-3, with D perhaps TRBD2 (5 bases). The ends were cut back, 6 bases at V and 0 bases at J, with 10 bases in the middle. The CDR3 contains 13 residues. CDR1 is DFQATT and CDR2 is SNEGSKA in the germline V gene (reference sequence). CDR3 region: CSAGRGSTDTQYF. Here the CDR3 DNA reads TGCAGTGCGGGGAGAGGGAGCACAGATACGCAGTATTTT.

The chain has TRBV10-1 and TRBJ1-5, with 10 bases that match TRBD1. CDR3 length equals 17 residues. Germline CDR1 reads WNHNN; CDR2 reads SYGVQD (reference sequence). Germline trimming cut 4 bases from V and 0 bases from J; bases unmatched to any gene: 6. Here the CDR3 reads CASSASGQGLSNQPQHF. In DNA, the CDR3 is TGCGCCAGCAGTGCGTCGGGACAGGGGCTTAGCAATCAGCCCCAGCATTTT.

This chain joins TRBV24-1 and TRBJ2-2; D is unclear. Deletions cut 4 bases from V and 5 bases from J, with 10 bases between. The V gene's germline CDR1 is KGHDR and CDR2 SFDVKD. This CDR3 region has 14 residues. The CDR3 DNA is TGTGCCACCAGTGACCCTAGAGAGACCGGGGAGCTGTTTTTT. Protein: CATSDPRETGELFF.